This record looks at one T cell receptor (beta chain) sequence and its context. The data were taken from a study of PD-L1 blockade in urothelial cancer. Trimming removed 8 bases from V and 6 bases from J; junction bases left unmatched: 6. Germline V gene sequence: CDR1 MNHNY, CDR2 SVGAGI (reference sequence). This CDR3 has 12 amino acids. The time point was: pretreatment peripheral blood. Each patient presented with locally advanced or metastatic urothelial carcinoma. The assay was immunoSEQ multiplex PCR, and TCRdb's table has in-frame clones only and misses some. The top ten hold around 15% of the sample, which has about 86,000 clones, more than 70% seen once.

This clonotype was obtained from a man aged 60 to 69 with urothelial cancer. Sequencing used PBMCs, obtained around atezolizumab (anti-PD-L1) treatment. The J gene is TRBJ2-7, the V gene TRBV6-6, with TRBD1 matching 8 bases. This CDR3 is CASGGQVLEQYF. Here the CDR3 DNA reads TGTGCCAGCGGGGGACAGGTCCTCGAGCAGTACTTC.